This T cell receptor (beta chain) was recovered during a study of blood T cell repertoires in COVID-19. Study details: Whether acute or convalescent, the COVID-19 samples came from the United States, Italy and Spain. The cDNA or gDNA used as material had been derived from T cells, B-cell-depleted T cells, or PBMCs.

The CDR3 sequence is 14 residues long. In germline, CDR1 is SEHNR, CDR2 FQNEAQ (reference sequence). V was trimmed by 2 bases and J by 10 bases, leaving 17 bases between them. The authors' processing: Estimation of nucleated cell counts relied on the amplification of reference gene primers. Using immunoSEQ multiplex PCR, the repertoire was profiled, and TCRdb retains in-frame clones only, with some absent. V and J calls and clone size follow that table, whereas D and trimming were derived from the DNA. The data contain 65,000 to 100,000 clones, roughly 80% of them singletons. Only a few counts were recorded for this clone.

This chain connects TRBV7-9 to TRBJ1-1, with D perhaps matching TRBD1 (6 bases). The origin of this receptor is a woman older than 75 with acute or convalescent COVID-19. Sequenced: peripheral blood. The CDR3 protein is CASSLSGQGRVAFF. Written as DNA, the CDR3 is TGTGCCAGCAGCTTAAGTGGCCAGGGGAGGGTAGCTTTCTTT. Full variable domain (remainder filled in from reference TRBV7-9 and TRBJ1-1): DTGVSQNPRHKITKRGQNVTFRCDPISEHNRLYWYRQTLGQGPEFLTYFQNEAQLEKSRLLSDRFSAERPKGSFSTLEIQRTEQGDSAMYLCASSLSGQGRVAFFGQGTRLTVV.